This T cell receptor beta chain was sequenced in a study of blood T cell repertoires in COVID-19. Study-wide context: Acute and convalescent COVID-19 specimens originated in the United States, Italy and Spain.

Per the authors' pipeline: Reference gene primer amplification gave nucleated cell count estimates. Sequencing was performed with immunoSEQ multiplex PCR; in TCRdb, only in-frame clones are kept and a portion is missing. Clonal size and the V and J genes are those of that table, whereas D and trimming came from the DNA. The sample has approximately 51,000 clones, approximately 85% seen once; the top ten hold 12% to 15%. From germline, CDR1 is SGHRS and CDR2 YFSETQ. The CDR3 extends over 19 amino acids. Trimming shortened V by 0 bases and J by 1 base, and 20 bases separated the two germline ends. The receptor was isolated from a human donor in a cohort sampled during active COVID-19. The V gene is TRBV5-1, the J gene TRBJ2-1, with D possibly being TRBD2 (6 bases). Sequenced input: peripheral blood. CDR3 sequence (DNA): TGCGCCAGCAGCTTGGGCGGGATCAACCTCTCCGTATCCTACAATGAGCAGTTCTTC. Translating it yields CASSLGGINLSVSYNEQFF. The whole variable domain, remainder taken from reference TRBV5-1 and TRBJ2-1, is KAGVTQTPRYLIKTRGQQVTLSCSPISGHRSVSWYQQTPGQGLQFLFEYFSETQRNKGNFPGRFSGRQFSNSRSEMNVSTLELGDSALYLCASSLGGINLSVSYNEQFFGPGTRLTVL.